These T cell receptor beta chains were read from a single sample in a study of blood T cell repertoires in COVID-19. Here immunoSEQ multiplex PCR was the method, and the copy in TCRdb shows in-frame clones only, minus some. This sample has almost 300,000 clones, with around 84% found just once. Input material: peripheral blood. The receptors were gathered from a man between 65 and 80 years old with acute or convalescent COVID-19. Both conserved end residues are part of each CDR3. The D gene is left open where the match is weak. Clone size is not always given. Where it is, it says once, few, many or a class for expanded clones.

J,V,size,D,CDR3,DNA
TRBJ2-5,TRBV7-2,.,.,CASSLGQLIQETQYF,TGTGCCAGCAGCTTAGGACAACTGATTCAAGAGACCCAGTACTTC
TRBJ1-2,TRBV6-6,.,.,CASSYTANYGYTF,TGTGCCAGCAGTTACACTGCTAACTATGGCTACACCTTC
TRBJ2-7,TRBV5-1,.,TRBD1,CASSYPGGEQYF,TGCGCCAGCAGCTATCCAGGGGGCGAGCAGTACTTC
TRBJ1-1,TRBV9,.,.,CASSSQGSNTEAFF,TGTGCCAGCAGCTCACAGGGTTCGAACACTGAAGCTTTCTTT
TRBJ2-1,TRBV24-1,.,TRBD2,CATSKREGLKGSGVYSSYNEQFF,TGTGCCACCAGCAAACGGGAGGGCTTGAAGGGGTCCGGAGTGTACAGCTCCTACAATGAGCAGTTCTTC
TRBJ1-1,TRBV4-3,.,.,CASSQDYTDTEAFF,TGCGCCAGCAGCCAAGATTATACAGACACTGAAGCTTTCTTT
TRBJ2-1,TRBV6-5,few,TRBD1,CASSKGGAAPQEQFF,TGTGCCAGCAGCAAAGGGGGCGCCGCACCGCAGGAGCAGTTCTTC
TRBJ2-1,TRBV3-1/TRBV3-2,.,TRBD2,CASSQVAGELTEQFF,TGTGCCAGCAGCCAAGTAGCGGGAGAGTTAACTGAGCAGTTCTTC
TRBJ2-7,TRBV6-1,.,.,CASSDTYEQYF,TGTGCCAGCAGTGACACCTACGAGCAGTACTTC
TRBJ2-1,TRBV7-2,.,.,CASSPPNSIARNYNEQFF,TGTGCCAGCAGCCCCCCAAATAGTATTGCGAGAAACTACAATGAGCAGTTCTTC
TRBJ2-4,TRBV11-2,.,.,CASSLLQGNIQYF,TGTGCCAGCAGCTTACTACAGGGAAACATTCAGTACTTC
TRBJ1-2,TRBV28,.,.,CASSRRSRAGNYGYTF,TGTGCCAGCAGTCGCCGCTCCAGGGCAGGGAACTATGGCTACACCTTC
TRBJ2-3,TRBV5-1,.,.,CASSWGIQGTDTQYF,TGCGCCAGCAGCTGGGGAATACAGGGCACAGATACGCAGTATTTT
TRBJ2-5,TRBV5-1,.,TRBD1,CASSFSTGPSETQYF,TGCGCCAGCAGCTTCTCGACAGGGCCTTCCGAGACCCAGTACTTC
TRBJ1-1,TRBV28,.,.,CASSLSQGNTEAFF,TGTGCCAGCAGTTTATCGCAGGGGAACACTGAAGCTTTCTTT
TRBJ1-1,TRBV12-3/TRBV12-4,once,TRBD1,CASSLKGQGRAFF,TGTGCCAGCAGTTTAAAGGGACAGGGTAGAGCTTTCTTT
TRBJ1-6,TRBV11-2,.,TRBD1,CASTLGRQGASRNSPLHF,TGTGCCAGCACCTTAGGGAGACAGGGGGCGAGTAGGAATTCACCCCTCCACTTT
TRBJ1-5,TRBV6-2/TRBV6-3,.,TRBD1,CASSQGTGGLPQHF,TGTGCCAGCAGTCAGGGGACAGGGGGGTTGCCCCAGCATTTT
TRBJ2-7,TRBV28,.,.,CASLSGGAYEQYF,TGTGCCAGTCTCTCTGGCGGGGCCTACGAGCAGTACTTC
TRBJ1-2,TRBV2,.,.,CASSEIGGKAGGYTF,TGTGCCAGCAGTGAAATCGGGGGGAAGGCAGGTGGCTACACCTTC
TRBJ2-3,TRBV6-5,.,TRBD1,CASSLTGTDTQYF,TGTGCCAGCAGCCTGACAGGGACAGATACGCAGTATTTT
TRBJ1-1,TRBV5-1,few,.,CASSLDQNLGNTEAFF,TGCGCCAGCAGCTTGGACCAGAACCTAGGGAACACTGAAGCTTTCTTT